These T cell receptor beta chains were read from a single sample in a study of blood T cell repertoires in COVID-19. Produced via immunoSEQ multiplex PCR; TCRdb's table is partial and in-frame only. The data contain 200,000 to 300,000 clones, about 81% of them singletons. The sequenced sample consisted of peripheral blood. Receptors originate from a woman aged 55-69 years with active or convalescent COVID-19. Each CDR3 is given with its conserved first and last residue. The D gene is left open where the match is weak. Size is omitted from some rows. Given values are once, few, many or a class for expanded clones.

len	d_gene	abundance	v_gene	j_gene	CDR3nt	CDR3aa
15	TRBD2	NA	TRBV11-2	TRBJ2-1	TGTGCCAGCAGCTTGCTAGCGGGGGGGACCAATGAGCAGTTCTTC	CASSLLAGGTNEQFF
14	TRBD2	few	TRBV5-1	TRBJ2-5	TGCGCCAGCAGCCAAGGGACTAGTACGGAGACCCAGTACTTC	CASSQGTSTETQYF
15	TRBD1	NA	TRBV5-1	TRBJ1-5	TGCGCCAGCAGCCCGGGGACAGGGAGGGGTCAGCCCCAGCATTTT	CASSPGTGRGQPQHF
14	NA	NA	TRBV20-1	TRBJ2-3	TGCAGTGCTAGTCCCGGGGCAGGGGAAGATACGCAGTATTTT	CSASPGAGEDTQYF
15	TRBD1	NA	TRBV6-1	TRBJ2-7	TGTGCCAGCAGTAAGCCGGGACAGGGATCCCACGAGCAGTACTTC	CASSKPGQGSHEQYF
16	TRBD1	NA	TRBV7-2	TRBJ2-1	TGTGCCAGCAGCGAGCACGGGACAGGGAATACGAATGAGCAGTTCTTC	CASSEHGTGNTNEQFF
17	TRBD2	NA	TRBV4-1	TRBJ2-1	TGCGCCAGCAGCCAAGGATTATCGGGGGGGCCGGGCAATGAGCAGTTCTTC	CASSQGLSGGPGNEQFF
14	TRBD1	NA	TRBV5-1	TRBJ1-4	TGCGCCAGCAGCCCGGGGACAGTTAATGAAAAACTGTTTTTT	CASSPGTVNEKLFF
18	TRBD1	NA	TRBV6-4	TRBJ2-1	TGTGCCAGCAGTGACCGAACCCGGGACAGAACCCTATACAATGAGCAGTTCTTC	CASSDRTRDRTLYNEQFF
12	TRBD1	NA	TRBV12-5	TRBJ1-5	TGTGCTAGTGGTTTGAATAGCTGGGACAGGTCTTTT	CASGLNSWDRSF
15	NA	NA	TRBV7-6	TRBJ1-2	TGTGCCAGCAGCTTAGCGCCAGGGGAAGACTATGGCTACACCTTC	CASSLAPGEDYGYTF
13	NA	NA	TRBV12-5	TRBJ1-6	TGTGCTAGTGCCTCGGGGGGGAGGTCACCCCTCCACTTT	CASASGGRSPLHF
15	TRBD1	NA	TRBV2	TRBJ1-2	TGTGCCAGCCTCAGGGGGCGAGGTCCTAACTATGGCTACACCTTC	CASLRGRGPNYGYTF
16	TRBD2	once	TRBV3-1/TRBV3-2	TRBJ2-1	TGTGCCAGCAGCCGAGCACCTGGCGGGGGCTACAATGAGCAGTTCTTC	CASSRAPGGGYNEQFF
17	NA	NA	TRBV7-9	TRBJ1-1	TGTGCCAGCAGCTTAACACTGACGGGGGGCATGAACACTGAAGCTTTCTTT	CASSLTLTGGMNTEAFF
15	TRBD2	NA	TRBV7-9	TRBJ2-3	TGTGCCAGCAGCCAAGGCCTAGCGGGCACAGATACGCAGTATTTT	CASSQGLAGTDTQYF
13	NA	NA	TRBV12-3/TRBV12-4	TRBJ1-4	TGTGCCAGCAGTTTTGGAGGGATGGAAAAACTGTTTTTT	CASSFGGMEKLFF